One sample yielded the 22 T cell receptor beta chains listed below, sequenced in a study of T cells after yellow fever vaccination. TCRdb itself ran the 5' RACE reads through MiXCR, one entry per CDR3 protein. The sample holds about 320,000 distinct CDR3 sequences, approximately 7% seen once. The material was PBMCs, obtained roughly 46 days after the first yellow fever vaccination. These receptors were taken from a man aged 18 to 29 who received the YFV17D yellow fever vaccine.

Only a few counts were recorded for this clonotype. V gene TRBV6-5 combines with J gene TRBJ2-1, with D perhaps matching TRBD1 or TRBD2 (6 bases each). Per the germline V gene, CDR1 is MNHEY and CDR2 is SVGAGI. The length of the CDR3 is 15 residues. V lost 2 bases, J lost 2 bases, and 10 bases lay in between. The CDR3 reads CASSYGGQAYNEQFF. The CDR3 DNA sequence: TGTGCCAGCAGTTACGGGGGGCAGGCCTACAATGAGCAGTTCTTC.

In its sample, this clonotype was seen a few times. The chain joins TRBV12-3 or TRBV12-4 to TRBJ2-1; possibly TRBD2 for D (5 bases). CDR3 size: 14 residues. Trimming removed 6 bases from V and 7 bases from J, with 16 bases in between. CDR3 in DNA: TGTGCCAGCAGAAACCGGGGTCTAACTAATGAGCAGTTCTTC. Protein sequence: CASRNRGLTNEQFF.

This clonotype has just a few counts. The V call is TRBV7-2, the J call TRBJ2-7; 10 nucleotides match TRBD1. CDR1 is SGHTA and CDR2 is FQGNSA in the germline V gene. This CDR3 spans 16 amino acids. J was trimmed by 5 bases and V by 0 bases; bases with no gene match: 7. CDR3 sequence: CASSLAYGTGEHEQYF. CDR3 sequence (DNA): TGTGCCAGCAGCTTAGCCTACGGGACAGGGGAACACGAGCAGTACTTC.

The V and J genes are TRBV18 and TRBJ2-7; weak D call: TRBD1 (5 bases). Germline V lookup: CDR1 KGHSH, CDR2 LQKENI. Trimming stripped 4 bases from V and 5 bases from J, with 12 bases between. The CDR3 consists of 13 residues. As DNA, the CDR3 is TGTGCCAGCTCACTCGGCAGGGTACACGAGCAGTACTTC. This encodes CASSLGRVHEQYF. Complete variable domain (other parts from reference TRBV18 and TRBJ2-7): NAGVMQNPRHLVRRRGQEARLRCSPMKGHSHVYWYRQLPEEGLKFMVYLQKENIIDESGMPKERFSAEFPKEGPSILRIQQVVRGDSAAYFCASSLGRVHEQYFGPGTRLTVT.

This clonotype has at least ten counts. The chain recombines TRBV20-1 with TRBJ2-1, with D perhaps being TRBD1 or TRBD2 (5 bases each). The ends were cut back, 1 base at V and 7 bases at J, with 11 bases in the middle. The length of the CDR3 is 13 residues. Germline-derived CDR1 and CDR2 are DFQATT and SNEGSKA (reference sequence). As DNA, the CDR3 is TGCAGTGCTAGAGGGGGGATAGGGAATGAGCAGTTCTTC. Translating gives CSARGGIGNEQFF.

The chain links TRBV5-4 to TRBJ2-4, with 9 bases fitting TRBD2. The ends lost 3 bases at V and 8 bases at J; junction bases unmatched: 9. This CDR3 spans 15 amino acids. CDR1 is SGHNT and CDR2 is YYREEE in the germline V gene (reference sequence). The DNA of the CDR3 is TGTGCCAGCAGCTCGGCTAGCGGGGTAGGAGACATTCAGTACTTC. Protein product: CASSSASGVGDIQYF.

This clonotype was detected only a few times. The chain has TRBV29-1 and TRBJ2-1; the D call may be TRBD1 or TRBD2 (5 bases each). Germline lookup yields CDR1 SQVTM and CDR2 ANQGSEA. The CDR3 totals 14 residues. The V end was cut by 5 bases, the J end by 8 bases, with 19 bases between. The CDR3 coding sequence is TGCAGCGTTACCGGGACGTCCATGTTGGATGAGCAGTTCTTC. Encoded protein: CSVTGTSMLDEQFF.

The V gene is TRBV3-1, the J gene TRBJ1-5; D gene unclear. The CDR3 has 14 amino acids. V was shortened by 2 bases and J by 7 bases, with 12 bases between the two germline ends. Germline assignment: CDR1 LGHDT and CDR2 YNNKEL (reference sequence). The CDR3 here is CASSQRESTQPQHF. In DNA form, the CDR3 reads TGTGCCAGCAGCCAACGGGAGTCGACACAGCCCCAGCATTTT.

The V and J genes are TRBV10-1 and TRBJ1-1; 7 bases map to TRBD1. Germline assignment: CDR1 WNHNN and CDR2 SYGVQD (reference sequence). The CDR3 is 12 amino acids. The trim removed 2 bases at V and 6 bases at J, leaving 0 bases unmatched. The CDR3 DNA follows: TGCGCCAGCAGTGAGGGGACAGCTGAAGCTTTCTTT. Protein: CASSEGTAEAFF.

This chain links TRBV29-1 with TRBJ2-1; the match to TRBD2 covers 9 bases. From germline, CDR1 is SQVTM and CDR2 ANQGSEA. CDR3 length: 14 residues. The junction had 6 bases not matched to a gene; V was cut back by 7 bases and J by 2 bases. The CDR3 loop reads CSAHTSGPYNEQFF. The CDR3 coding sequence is TGCAGCGCCCATACTAGCGGGCCCTACAATGAGCAGTTCTTC.

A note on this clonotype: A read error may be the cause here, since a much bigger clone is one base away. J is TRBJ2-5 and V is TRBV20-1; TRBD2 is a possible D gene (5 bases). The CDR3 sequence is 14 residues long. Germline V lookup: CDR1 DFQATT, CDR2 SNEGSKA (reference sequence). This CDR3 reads CIARVGGLGETQYF. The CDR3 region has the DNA TGCATTGCTAGGGTCGGCGGGCTGGGGGAGACCCAGTACTTC.

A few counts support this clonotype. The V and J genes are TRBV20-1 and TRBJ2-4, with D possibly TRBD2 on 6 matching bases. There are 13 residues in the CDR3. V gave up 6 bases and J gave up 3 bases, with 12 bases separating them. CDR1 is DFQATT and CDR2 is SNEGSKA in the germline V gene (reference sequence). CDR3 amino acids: CSARGPFKNIQYF. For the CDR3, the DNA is TGCAGTGCGCGGGGACCTTTCAAAAACATTCAGTACTTC.

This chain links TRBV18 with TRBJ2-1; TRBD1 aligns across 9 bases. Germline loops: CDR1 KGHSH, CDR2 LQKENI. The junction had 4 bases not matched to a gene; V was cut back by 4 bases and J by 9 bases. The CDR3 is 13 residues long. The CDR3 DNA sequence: TGTGCCAGCTCACGGGACAGGGTCTTTGAGCAGTTCTTC. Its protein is CASSRDRVFEQFF.

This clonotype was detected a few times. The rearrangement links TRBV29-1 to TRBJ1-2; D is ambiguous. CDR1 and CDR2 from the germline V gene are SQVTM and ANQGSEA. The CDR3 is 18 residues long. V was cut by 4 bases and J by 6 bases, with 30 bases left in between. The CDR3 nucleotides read TGCAGCGTTGTTTTTGTCTGGCCGTTTGACCCTCTTAGGGATGGCTACACCTTC. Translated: CSVVFVWPFDPLRDGYTF.

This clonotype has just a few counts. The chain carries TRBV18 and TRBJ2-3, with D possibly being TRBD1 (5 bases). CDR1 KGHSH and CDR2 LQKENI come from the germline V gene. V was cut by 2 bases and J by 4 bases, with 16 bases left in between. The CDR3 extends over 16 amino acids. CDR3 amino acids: CASSPRGRASPDTQYF. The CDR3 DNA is TGTGCCAGCTCACCAAGAGGCAGGGCTTCCCCAGATACGCAGTATTTT.

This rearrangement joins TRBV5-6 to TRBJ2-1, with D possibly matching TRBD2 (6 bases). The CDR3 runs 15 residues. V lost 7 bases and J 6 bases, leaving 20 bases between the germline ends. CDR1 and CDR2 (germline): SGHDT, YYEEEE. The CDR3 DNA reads TGTGCCAGCGGACTCAGGAGGGGTCGGATCAATGAGCAGTTCTTC. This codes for CASGLRRGRINEQFF. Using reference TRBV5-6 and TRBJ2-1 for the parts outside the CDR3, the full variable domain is DAGVTQSPTHLIKTRGQQVTLRCSPKSGHDTVSWYQQALGQGPQFIFQYYEEEERQRGNFPDRFSGHQFPNYSSELNVNALLLGDSALYLCASGLRRGRINEQFFGPGTRLTVL.

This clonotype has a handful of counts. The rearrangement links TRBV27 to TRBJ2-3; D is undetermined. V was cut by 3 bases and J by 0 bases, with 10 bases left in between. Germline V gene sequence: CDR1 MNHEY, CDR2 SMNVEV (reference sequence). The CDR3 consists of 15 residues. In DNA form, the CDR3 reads TGTGCCAGCAGTTTTTTTTCATCTAGCACAGATACGCAGTATTTT. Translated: CASSFFSSSTDTQYF.

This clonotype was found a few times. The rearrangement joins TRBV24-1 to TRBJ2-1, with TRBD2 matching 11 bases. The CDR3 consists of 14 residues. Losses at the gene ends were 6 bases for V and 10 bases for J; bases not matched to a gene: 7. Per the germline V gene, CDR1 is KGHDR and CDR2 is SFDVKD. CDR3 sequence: CATSPVSGGGEQFF. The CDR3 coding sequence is TGTGCCACCAGTCCCGTTAGCGGGGGGGGGGAGCAGTTCTTC.

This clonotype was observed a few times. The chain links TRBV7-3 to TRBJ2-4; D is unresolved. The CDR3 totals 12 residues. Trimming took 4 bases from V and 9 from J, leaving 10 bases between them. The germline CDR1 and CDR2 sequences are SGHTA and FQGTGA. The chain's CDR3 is CASSSPPGIQYF. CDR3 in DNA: TGTGCCAGCAGCTCCCCTCCGGGCATTCAGTACTTC.

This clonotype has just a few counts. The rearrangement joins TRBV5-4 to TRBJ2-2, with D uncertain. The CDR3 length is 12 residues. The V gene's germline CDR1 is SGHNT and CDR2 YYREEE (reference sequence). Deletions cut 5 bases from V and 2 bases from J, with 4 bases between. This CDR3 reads CASRRNTGELFF. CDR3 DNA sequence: TGTGCCAGCAGACGCAACACCGGGGAGCTGTTTTTT. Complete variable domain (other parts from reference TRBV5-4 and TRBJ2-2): ETGVTQSPTHLIKTRGQQVTLRCSSQSGHNTVSWYQQALGQGPQFIFQYYREEENGRGNFPPRFSGLQFPNYSSELNVNALELDDSALYLCASRRNTGELFFGEGSRLTVL.

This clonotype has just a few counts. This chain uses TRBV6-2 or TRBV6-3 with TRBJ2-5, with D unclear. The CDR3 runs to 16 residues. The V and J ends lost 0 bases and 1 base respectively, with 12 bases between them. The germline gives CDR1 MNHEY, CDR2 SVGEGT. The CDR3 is CASSYSLYRLQETQYF. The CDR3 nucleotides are TGTGCCAGCAGTTACTCATTGTACCGGCTCCAAGAGACCCAGTACTTC.

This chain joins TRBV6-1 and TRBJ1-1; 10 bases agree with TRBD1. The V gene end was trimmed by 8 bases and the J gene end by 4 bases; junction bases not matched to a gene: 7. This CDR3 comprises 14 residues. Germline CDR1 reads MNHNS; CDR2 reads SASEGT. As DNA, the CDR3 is TGTGCCAGCGCGGACAGGGGGAAGTCCACTGAAGCTTTCTTT. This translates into CASADRGKSTEAFF.